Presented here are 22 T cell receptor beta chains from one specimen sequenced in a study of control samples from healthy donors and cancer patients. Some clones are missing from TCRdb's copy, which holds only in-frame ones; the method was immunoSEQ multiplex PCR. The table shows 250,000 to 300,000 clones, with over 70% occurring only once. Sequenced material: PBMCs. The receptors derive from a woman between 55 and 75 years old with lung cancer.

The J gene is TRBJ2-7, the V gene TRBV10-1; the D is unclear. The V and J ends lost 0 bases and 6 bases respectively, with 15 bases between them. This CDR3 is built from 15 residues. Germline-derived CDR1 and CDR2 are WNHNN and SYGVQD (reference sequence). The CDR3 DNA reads TGCGCCAGCAGTGAGTCGAAATTCGGTAGGGCCGAGCAGTACTTC. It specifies CASSESKFGRAEQYF.

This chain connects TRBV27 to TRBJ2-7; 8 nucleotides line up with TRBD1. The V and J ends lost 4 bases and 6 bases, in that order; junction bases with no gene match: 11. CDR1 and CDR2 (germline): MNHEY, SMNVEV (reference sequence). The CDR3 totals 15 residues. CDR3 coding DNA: TGTGCCAGCAGTTCCAGATCGGGACAGGTTAGCGAGCAGTACTTC. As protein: CASSSRSGQVSEQYF.

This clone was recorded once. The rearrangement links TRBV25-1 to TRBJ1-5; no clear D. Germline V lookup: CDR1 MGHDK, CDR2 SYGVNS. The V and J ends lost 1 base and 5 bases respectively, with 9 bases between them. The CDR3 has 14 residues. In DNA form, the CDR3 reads TGTGCCAGCAGTGAATCGGGAGGTTATCAGCCCCAGCATTTT. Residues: CASSESGGYQPQHF.

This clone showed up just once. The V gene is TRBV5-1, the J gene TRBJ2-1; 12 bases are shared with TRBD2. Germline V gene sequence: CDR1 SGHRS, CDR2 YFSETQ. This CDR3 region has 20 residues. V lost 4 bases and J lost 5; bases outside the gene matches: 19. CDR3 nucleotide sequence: TGCGCCAGCAGCGAGAGCGGACTAGCGGGACCCTATCGGGACCACAATGAGCAGTTCTTC. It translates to CASSESGLAGPYRDHNEQFF.

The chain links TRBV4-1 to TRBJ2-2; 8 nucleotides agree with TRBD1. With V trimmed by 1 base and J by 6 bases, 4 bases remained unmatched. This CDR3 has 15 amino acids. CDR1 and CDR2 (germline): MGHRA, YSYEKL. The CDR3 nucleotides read TGCGCCAGCAGCCAAGGACAGGGGTTACCCGGGGAGCTGTTTTTT. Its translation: CASSQGQGLPGELFF.

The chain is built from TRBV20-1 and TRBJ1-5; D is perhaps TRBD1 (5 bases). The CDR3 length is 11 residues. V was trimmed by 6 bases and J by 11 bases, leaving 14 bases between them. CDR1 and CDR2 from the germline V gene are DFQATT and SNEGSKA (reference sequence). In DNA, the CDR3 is TGCAGTGCCAATTCTGACAGAGCCCAGCATTTT. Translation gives CSANSDRAQHF.

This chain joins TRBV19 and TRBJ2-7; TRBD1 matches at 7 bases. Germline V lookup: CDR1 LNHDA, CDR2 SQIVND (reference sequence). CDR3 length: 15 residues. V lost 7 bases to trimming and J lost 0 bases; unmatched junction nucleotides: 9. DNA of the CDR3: TGTGCCAGTACAGCTGCCGCAGGGGGCTCCTACGAGCAGTACTTC. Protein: CASTAAAGGSYEQYF.

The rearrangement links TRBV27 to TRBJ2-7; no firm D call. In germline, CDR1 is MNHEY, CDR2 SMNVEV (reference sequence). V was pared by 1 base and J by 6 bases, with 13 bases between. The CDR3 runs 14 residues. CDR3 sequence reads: CASSLYGPQVEQYF. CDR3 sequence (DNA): TGTGCCAGCAGTTTATACGGACCCCAGGTCGAGCAGTACTTC.

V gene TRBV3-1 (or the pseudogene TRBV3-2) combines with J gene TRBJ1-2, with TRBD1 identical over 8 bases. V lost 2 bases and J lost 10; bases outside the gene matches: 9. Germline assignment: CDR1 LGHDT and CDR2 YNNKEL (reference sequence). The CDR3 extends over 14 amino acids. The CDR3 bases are TGTGCCAGCAGCCAATTCGGGACAGGAACATACTACACCTTC. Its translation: CASSQFGTGTYYTF.

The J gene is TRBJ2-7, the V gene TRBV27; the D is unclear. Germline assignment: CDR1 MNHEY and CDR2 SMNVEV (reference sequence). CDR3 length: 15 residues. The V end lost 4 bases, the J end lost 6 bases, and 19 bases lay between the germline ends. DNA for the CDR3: TGTGCCAGCAGTTCCATTACCCAACCCCAGTTCGAGCAGTACTTC. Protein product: CASSSITQPQFEQYF.

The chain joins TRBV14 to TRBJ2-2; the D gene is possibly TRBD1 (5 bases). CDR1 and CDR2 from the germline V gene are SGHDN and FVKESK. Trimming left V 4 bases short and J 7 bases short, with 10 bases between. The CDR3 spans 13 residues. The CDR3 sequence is CASSPRVIGELFF. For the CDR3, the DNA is TGTGCCAGCAGCCCCAGGGTTATCGGGGAGCTGTTTTTT.

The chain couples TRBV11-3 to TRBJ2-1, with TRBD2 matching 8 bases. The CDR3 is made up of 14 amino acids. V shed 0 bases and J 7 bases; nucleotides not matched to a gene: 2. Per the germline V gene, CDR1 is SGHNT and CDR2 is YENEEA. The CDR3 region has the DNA TGTGCCAGCAGCTTAGACGGACTAGCAAATGAGCAGTTCTTC. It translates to CASSLDGLANEQFF.

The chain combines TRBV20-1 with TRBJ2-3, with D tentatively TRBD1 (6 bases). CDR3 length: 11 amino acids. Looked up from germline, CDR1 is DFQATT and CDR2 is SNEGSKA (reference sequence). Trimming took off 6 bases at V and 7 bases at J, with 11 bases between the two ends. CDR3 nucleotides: TGCAGTGCGCATAGGGGGAATACGCAGTATTTT. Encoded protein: CSAHRGNTQYF.

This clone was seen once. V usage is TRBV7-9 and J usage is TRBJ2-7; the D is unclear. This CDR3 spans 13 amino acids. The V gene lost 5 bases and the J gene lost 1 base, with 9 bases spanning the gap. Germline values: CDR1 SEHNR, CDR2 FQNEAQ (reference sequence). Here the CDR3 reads CASSRGVSYEQYF. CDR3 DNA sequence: TGTGCCAGCAGCCGTGGGGTATCCTACGAGCAGTACTTC.

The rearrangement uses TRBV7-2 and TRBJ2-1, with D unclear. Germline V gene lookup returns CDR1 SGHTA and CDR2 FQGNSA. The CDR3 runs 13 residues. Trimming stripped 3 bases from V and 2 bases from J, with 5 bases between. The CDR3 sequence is CASSFLTYNEQFF. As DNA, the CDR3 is TGTGCCAGCAGCTTTCTCACCTACAATGAGCAGTTCTTC.

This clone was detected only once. The CDR3 coding sequence is TGTGCCAGCAGGGATCCAGGGGGGAGCTCCTATAATTCACCCCTCCACTTT. Translation gives CASRDPGGSSYNSPLHF. The V and J genes are TRBV28 and TRBJ1-6, with 7 bases that match TRBD1. This CDR3 is built from 17 residues. The junction had 8 bases not matched to a gene; V was cut back by 6 bases and J by 0 bases. Germline V gene data show CDR1 as MDHEN and CDR2 as SYDVKM.

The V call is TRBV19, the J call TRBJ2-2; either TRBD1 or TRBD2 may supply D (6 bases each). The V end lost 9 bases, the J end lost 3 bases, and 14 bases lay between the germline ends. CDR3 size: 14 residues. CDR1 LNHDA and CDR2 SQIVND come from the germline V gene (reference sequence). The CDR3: CASAQGGYTGELFF. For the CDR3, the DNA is TGTGCCAGCGCACAGGGAGGATACACCGGGGAGCTGTTTTTT.

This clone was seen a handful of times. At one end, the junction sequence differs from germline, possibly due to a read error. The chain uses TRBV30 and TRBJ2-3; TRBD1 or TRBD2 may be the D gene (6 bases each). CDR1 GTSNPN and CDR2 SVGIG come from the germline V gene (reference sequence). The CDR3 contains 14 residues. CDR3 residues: CARRGSLGTDTQYF. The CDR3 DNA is TGTGCCCGGAGGGGGAGTTTAGGCACAGATACGCAGTATTTT.

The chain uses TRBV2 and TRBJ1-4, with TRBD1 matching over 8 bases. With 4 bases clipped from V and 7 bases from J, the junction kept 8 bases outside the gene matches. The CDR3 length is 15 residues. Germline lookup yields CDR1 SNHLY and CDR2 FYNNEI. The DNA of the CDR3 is TGTGCCAGCAGTGGACAGGGGACAGTAAGTGAAAAACTGTTTTTT. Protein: CASSGQGTVSEKLFF.

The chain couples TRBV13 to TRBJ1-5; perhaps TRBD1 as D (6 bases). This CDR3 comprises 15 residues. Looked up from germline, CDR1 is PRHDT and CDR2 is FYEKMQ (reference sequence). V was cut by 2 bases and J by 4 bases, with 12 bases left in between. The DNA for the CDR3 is TGTGCCAGCAGCTTAAGTGGGACACCGAATCAGCCCCAGCATTTT. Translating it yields CASSLSGTPNQPQHF.

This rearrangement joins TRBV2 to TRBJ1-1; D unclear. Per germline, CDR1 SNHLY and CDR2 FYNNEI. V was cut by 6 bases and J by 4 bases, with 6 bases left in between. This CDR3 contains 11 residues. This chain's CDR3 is CASRSLTEAFF. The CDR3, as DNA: TGTGCCAGCAGGTCACTCACTGAAGCTTTCTTT.

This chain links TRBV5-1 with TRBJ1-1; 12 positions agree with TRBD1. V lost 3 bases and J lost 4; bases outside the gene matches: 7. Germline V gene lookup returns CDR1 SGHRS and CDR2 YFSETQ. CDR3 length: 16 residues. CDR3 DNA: TGCGCCAGCAGCTGGGGGGACAGGGGGCGCGTCACTGAAGCTTTCTTT. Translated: CASSWGDRGRVTEAFF. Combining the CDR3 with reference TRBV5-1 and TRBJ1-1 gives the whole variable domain KAGVTQTPRYLIKTRGQQVTLSCSPISGHRSVSWYQQTPGQGLQFLFEYFSETQRNKGNFPGRFSGRQFSNSRSEMNVSTLELGDSALYLCASSWGDRGRVTEAFFGQGTRLTVV.